This TCR beta chain derives from a study of yellow fever vaccine responses in identical twins. Points on this clonotype: The antigen remains undetermined.

TCRdb redid the calling of the RT-PCR reads with MiXCR, one entry per CDR3 protein. The sample lists about 14,000 distinct CDR3 sequences; approximately 88% were seen once. Study findings and constraints: Reportedly, the T cell response mounted by twins to vaccine seemed partly convergent, partly personalized.

The starting material was T cells from blood (PBMCs), unsorted or a sorted subset (not recorded which), obtained before or after yellow fever vaccination (not recorded which). The clonotype originates from a woman aged 18-35 years who received the yellow fever vaccine.

CDR3 DNA sequence: TGTGCCAGTACCCGACAGAGCTCTGGAAACACCATATATTTT. Its translation: CASTRQSSGNTIYF. This sequence joins TRBV19 and TRBJ1-3; weak D call: TRBD1 (5 bases). Germline CDR1 LNHDA, CDR2 SQIVND (reference sequence). The ends were cut back, 7 bases at V and 0 bases at J, with 10 bases in the middle. The CDR3 loop spans 14 amino acids.